Sequencing of this TCR beta chain was carried out in a study of OX40 agonist ivuxolimab in advanced cancers. Study-wide background: Earlier treatment with anti-PD-1, anti-PD-L1 or anti-CTLA-4 was permitted, and about 40% had received some.

As concerns this clone: Its antigen is unidentified.

Study-level points and caveats: Researchers report that CD8+ T cells had, on average, more expanded clones than CD4+. The antigen specificity of the peripheral T cells (those that were expanded) was not determined.

Per the germline V gene, CDR1 is SGHTS and CDR2 is YDEGEE. The CDR3 sequence is 14 residues long. Trimming stripped 0 bases from V and 2 bases from J, with 6 bases between. Using immunoSEQ multiplex PCR, the repertoire was profiled, and TCRdb retains in-frame clones only, with some absent. The sample comprises tens of thousands of clones, roughly 86% of which are singletons, and over 2% rests with the top ten. This receptor was obtained from an adult with an advanced solid tumor such as melanoma, head and neck, liver or kidney cancer. The chain uses TRBV5-8 and TRBJ2-1, with TRBD2 as a possible D gene (6 bases). This specimen was CD4+ or CD8+ T cells sorted from blood, taken in a trial of the OX40 agonist ivuxolimab. Here the CDR3 reads CASSLGGAYNEQFF. The CDR3 DNA is TGTGCCAGCAGCTTGGGGGGGGCCTACAATGAGCAGTTCTTC.